A selection of T cell receptor beta chains follows, all from one sample in a study of blood T cell repertoires in COVID-19. Generated by immunoSEQ multiplex PCR, the TCRdb table keeps only in-frame clones and is missing some. The sample shows some 150,000 clones, roughly four fifths of them seen only once. The sample was peripheral blood. These receptors were obtained from a human donor in a cohort sampled during active COVID-19. CDR3s include the opening cysteine and the closing phenylalanine or tryptophan. The D gene is left open where the match is weak. Not all rows give a size; the values are once, few, many and, for expanded clones, a class.

v_call,d_call,clone_size,j_call,cdr3_aa,cdr3_nt
TRBV29-1,TRBD1,.,TRBJ2-7,CSVELPGQGQYF,TGCAGCGTTGAATTACCGGGACAGGGGCAATACTTC
TRBV19,.,.,TRBJ2-5,CASRARGGLRQETQYF,TGTGCCAGTAGGGCTAGGGGGGGGCTTAGACAAGAGACCCAGTACTTC
TRBV28,TRBD1,.,TRBJ2-5,CASSGQGSSETQYF,TGTGCCAGCAGCGGACAGGGAAGCTCGGAGACCCAGTACTTC
TRBV24-1,TRBD1,.,TRBJ2-3,CATSERDRDTDTQYF,TGTGCCACCAGTGAAAGGGACAGAGACACAGATACGCAGTATTTT
TRBV3-1/TRBV3-2,TRBD1,.,TRBJ1-3,CASSLPTGGITGNTIYF,TGTGCCAGCAGCCTACCTACAGGGGGCATAACTGGAAACACCATATATTTT
TRBV6-4,TRBD1,once,TRBJ1-4,CPPKDRVNEKLFF,TGCCCCCCGAAGGACAGGGTTAATGAAAAACTGTTTTTT
TRBV5-6,.,.,TRBJ2-2,CASSPALGRGTGELFF,TGTGCCAGCAGCCCCGCCTTGGGTCGAGGGACCGGGGAGCTGTTTTTT
TRBV21-1,.,.,TRBJ2-4,CASRRAGTSSIAKNIQYF,TGTGCCAGCCGTAGGGCGGGCACTAGCTCCATAGCCAAAAACATTCAGTACTTC
TRBV5-5,.,.,TRBJ2-7,CASSFRREDSYEQYF,TGTGCCAGCAGCTTTCGCCGGGAAGATTCCTACGAGCAGTACTTC
TRBV5-1,.,.,TRBJ2-3,CASSFSSTDTQYF,TGCGCCAGCAGCTTCAGTAGCACAGATACGCAGTATTTT
TRBV5-1,TRBD1,.,TRBJ2-1,CASSFLGKGAAYNEQFF,TGCGCCAGCAGCTTCCTCGGGAAGGGGGCCGCCTACAATGAGCAGTTCTTC
TRBV6-4,.,.,TRBJ2-3,CASSELSGYTQYF,TGTGCCAGCAGTGAATTAAGCGGTTATACGCAGTATTTT
TRBV7-8,TRBD1,once,TRBJ1-5,CASSLGDRVGQPQHF,TGTGCCAGCAGCTTAGGGGACAGGGTCGGTCAGCCCCAGCATTTT
TRBV6-1,TRBD1,.,TRBJ1-2,CASSERWGTGGFGYTF,TGTGCCAGCAGTGAAAGGTGGGGGACAGGGGGCTTTGGCTACACCTTC
TRBV12-3/TRBV12-4,.,.,TRBJ1-2,CASSLTGNYGYTF,TGTGCCAGCAGTTTAACAGGGAACTATGGCTACACCTTC
TRBV9,TRBD2,.,TRBJ2-1,CASSVLAGLGNEQFF,TGTGCCAGCAGCGTACTAGCGGGCCTGGGGAATGAGCAGTTCTTC
TRBV7-3,.,.,TRBJ2-3,CASSSHSGHTDTQYF,TGTGCCAGCAGCTCACATAGCGGACACACAGATACGCAGTATTTT
TRBV5-4,.,once,TRBJ1-3,CASSLGTSGLESRNTIYF,TGTGCCAGCAGCCTAGGGACATCTGGGTTAGAGTCAAGAAACACCATATATTTT
TRBV6-6,TRBD1,.,TRBJ2-1,CASRIARDRGYNEQFF,TGTGCCAGCAGAATTGCCCGGGACAGGGGCTACAATGAGCAGTTCTTC
TRBV7-8,TRBD2,.,TRBJ2-2,CASSLRAGGGTGELFF,TGTGCCAGCAGCTTAAGAGCGGGAGGTGGCACCGGGGAGCTGTTTTTT
TRBV9,TRBD1,.,TRBJ2-7,CASSVTGGGSYEQYF,TGTGCCAGCAGCGTCACAGGGGGTGGATCCTACGAGCAGTACTTC
TRBV7-2,TRBD2,.,TRBJ2-1,CASSTSGRGNNEQFF,TGTGCCAGCAGCACCAGCGGGAGGGGGAACAATGAGCAGTTCTTC
TRBV11-3,TRBD2,once,TRBJ2-1,CASTQDGRAGNEQFF,TGTGCCAGCACCCAGGACGGGAGGGCCGGTAATGAGCAGTTCTTC
TRBV19,TRBD1,.,TRBJ2-1,CASSTPGQGPYNEQFF,TGTGCCAGTAGTACCCCAGGACAGGGGCCCTACAATGAGCAGTTCTTC
TRBV27,TRBD1,.,TRBJ2-7,CASSPDRVSSYEQYF,TGTGCCAGCAGTCCCGACAGGGTCAGCTCCTACGAGCAGTACTTC
TRBV19,TRBD1,.,TRBJ1-5,CASSIRRDRAYDNQPQHF,TGTGCCAGTAGTATAAGGCGGGACAGGGCGTATGACAATCAGCCCCAGCATTTT
TRBV7-2,.,.,TRBJ1-1,CASSLGGGRGEAFF,TGTGCCAGCAGCTTAGGGGGAGGGAGGGGTGAAGCTTTCTTT
TRBV29-1,.,.,TRBJ1-2,CSVILQGNYGYTF,TGCAGCGTCATCCTACAGGGCAACTATGGCTACACCTTC
TRBV29-1,TRBD1,.,TRBJ1-1,CSVWTGVNTEAFF,TGCAGCGTTTGGACAGGGGTAAACACTGAAGCTTTCTTT
TRBV4-3,.,.,TRBJ1-4,CASSQAPSGATNEKLFF,TGCGCCAGCAGCCAAGCCCCTTCCGGGGCAACTAATGAAAAACTGTTTTTT
TRBV7-3,TRBD2,.,TRBJ2-2,CASSHPQREINTGELFF,TGTGCCAGCAGCCACCCCCAGCGGGAGATCAATACCGGGGAGCTGTTTTTT
TRBV4-2,.,few,TRBJ2-1,CASSQDIEPLGPEQFF,TGTGCCAGCAGCCAAGATATCGAGCCTCTAGGCCCTGAGCAGTTCTTC
TRBV6-5,.,.,TRBJ2-7,CASSYSEGGGFQQYF,TGTGCCAGCAGTTACTCGGAAGGGGGAGGGTTCCAGCAGTACTTC
TRBV18,.,.,TRBJ1-3,CASSPRVSGAGNTIYF,TGTGCCAGCTCACCACGGGTGTCGGGAGCTGGAAACACCATATATTTT
TRBV11-3,.,.,TRBJ2-7,CASRDTYCQGPYEQYF,TGTGCCAGCAGAGACACATATTGCCAGGGGCCCTACGAGCAGTACTTC
TRBV7-8,TRBD2,.,TRBJ2-2,CASSQEYGRRNTGELFF,TGTGCCAGCAGCCAGGAGTACGGGAGGCGGAACACCGGGGAGCTGTTTTTT
TRBV14,.,.,TRBJ2-1,CASSQDWGVQYNEQFF,TGTGCCAGCAGCCAAGATTGGGGGGTACAATACAATGAGCAGTTCTTC
TRBV3-1/TRBV3-2,.,few,TRBJ2-1,CASSQAGEPQFF,TGTGCCAGCAGCCAAGCGGGGGAACCGCAGTTCTTC
TRBV14,TRBD2,.,TRBJ2-3,CASSQDKAGASTDTQYF,TGTGCCAGCAGCCAAGACAAAGCGGGAGCGTCCACAGATACGCAGTATTTT
TRBV12-5,.,.,TRBJ1-1,CASGPGGGPNTEAFF,TGTGCTAGTGGGCCTGGGGGGGGCCCGAACACTGAAGCTTTCTTT
TRBV4-3,.,.,TRBJ1-4,CASSQDHTGSGEKLFF,TGCGCCAGCAGCCAAGATCACACAGGGTCGGGTGAAAAACTGTTTTTT
TRBV19,.,.,TRBJ1-2,CASSPTGDYGYTF,TGTGCCAGTAGCCCGACAGGAGACTATGGCTACACCTTC
TRBV9,TRBD1,.,TRBJ1-2,CASSVGTGGAINGYTF,TGTGCCAGCAGCGTCGGGACAGGGGGCGCGATAAATGGCTACACCTTC
TRBV18,.,.,TRBJ1-1,CASSLGGVPEAFF,TGTGCCAGCTCCCTAGGAGGAGTCCCTGAAGCTTTCTTT
TRBV7-2,TRBD1,.,TRBJ2-7,CASSLGTGGHTYEQYF,TGTGCCAGCAGCCTTGGGACAGGGGGTCATACCTACGAGCAGTACTTC
TRBV10-3,TRBD2,.,TRBJ2-3,CAIQYGAGRGEDTQYF,TGTGCCATCCAGTATGGAGCAGGGAGGGGAGAAGATACGCAGTATTTT
TRBV19,TRBD1,.,TRBJ1-5,CASSVTGGNQPQHF,TGTGCCAGTAGCGTTACAGGGGGTAATCAGCCCCAGCATTTT
TRBV7-6,.,once,TRBJ1-6,CASSLQGFDSPLHF,TGTGCCAGCAGCCTACAGGGATTTGATTCACCCCTCCACTTT
TRBV7-8,TRBD1,many,TRBJ1-5,CASSLDLGGDREQPQHF,TGTGCCAGCAGCTTAGATTTGGGGGGGGACAGGGAGCAGCCCCAGCATTTT
TRBV15,.,.,TRBJ2-4,CATSEGLAKNIQYF,TGTGCCACCAGCGAGGGACTAGCCAAAAACATTCAGTACTTC
TRBV14,.,.,TRBJ1-1,CASSQDRQPNTEAFF,TGTGCCAGCAGCCAAGATCGACAGCCGAACACTGAAGCTTTCTTT
TRBV6-5,.,.,TRBJ1-3,CASSQDRGRNTIYF,TGTGCCAGCAGTCAGGACAGAGGGCGGAACACCATATATTTT
TRBV7-3,TRBD2,.,TRBJ2-1,CASSSGTSYNEQFF,TGTGCCAGCAGCTCCGGGACTAGCTACAATGAGCAGTTCTTC
TRBV6-1,.,.,TRBJ1-1,CASSDPRRGPEAFF,TGTGCCAGCAGTGACCCCCGTCGAGGGCCAGAAGCTTTCTTT
TRBV27,.,.,TRBJ2-3,CASSLARRRTDTQYF,TGTGCCAGCAGTTTAGCGAGGCGACGCACAGATACGCAGTATTTT